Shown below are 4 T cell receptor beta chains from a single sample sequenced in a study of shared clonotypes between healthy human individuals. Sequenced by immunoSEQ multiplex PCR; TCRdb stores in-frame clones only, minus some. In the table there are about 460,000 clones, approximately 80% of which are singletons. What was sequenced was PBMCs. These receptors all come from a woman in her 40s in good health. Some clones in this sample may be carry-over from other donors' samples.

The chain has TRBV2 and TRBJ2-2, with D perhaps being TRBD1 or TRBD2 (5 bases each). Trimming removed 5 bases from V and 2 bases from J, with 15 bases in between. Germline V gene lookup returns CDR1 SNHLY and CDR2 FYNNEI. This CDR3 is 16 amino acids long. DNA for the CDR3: TGTGCCAGCAGTACCGGGACGCCATTAAACACCGGGGAGCTGTTTTTT. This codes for CASSTGTPLNTGELFF.

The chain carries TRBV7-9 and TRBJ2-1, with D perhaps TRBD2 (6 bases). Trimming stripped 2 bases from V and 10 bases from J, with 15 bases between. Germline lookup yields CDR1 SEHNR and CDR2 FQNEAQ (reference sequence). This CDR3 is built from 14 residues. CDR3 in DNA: TGTGCCAGCAGCTTACACTCGGGAGCAACAGAGCAGTTCTTC. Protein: CASSLHSGATEQFF. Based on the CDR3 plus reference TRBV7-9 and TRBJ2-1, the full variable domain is DTGVSQNPRHKITKRGQNVTFRCDPISEHNRLYWYRQTLGQGPEFLTYFQNEAQLEKSRLLSDRFSAERPKGSFSTLEIQRTEQGDSAMYLCASSLHSGATEQFFGPGTRLTVL.

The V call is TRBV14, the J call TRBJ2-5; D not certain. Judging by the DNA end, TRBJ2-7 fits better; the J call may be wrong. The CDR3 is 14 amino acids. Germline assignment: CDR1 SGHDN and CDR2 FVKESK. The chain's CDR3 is CASSQGVIPYEQYF. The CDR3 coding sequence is TGTGCCAGCAGCCAAGGGGTCATTCCCTACGAGCAGTACTTC.

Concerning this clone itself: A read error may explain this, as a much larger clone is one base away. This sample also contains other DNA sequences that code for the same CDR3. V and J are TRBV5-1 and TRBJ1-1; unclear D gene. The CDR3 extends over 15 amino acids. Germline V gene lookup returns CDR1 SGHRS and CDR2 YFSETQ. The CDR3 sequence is CASSLEGSLIGEAFF. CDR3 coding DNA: TGCGCCAGCAGCTTGGAGGGATCCCTAATCGGGGAAGCTTTCTTC.